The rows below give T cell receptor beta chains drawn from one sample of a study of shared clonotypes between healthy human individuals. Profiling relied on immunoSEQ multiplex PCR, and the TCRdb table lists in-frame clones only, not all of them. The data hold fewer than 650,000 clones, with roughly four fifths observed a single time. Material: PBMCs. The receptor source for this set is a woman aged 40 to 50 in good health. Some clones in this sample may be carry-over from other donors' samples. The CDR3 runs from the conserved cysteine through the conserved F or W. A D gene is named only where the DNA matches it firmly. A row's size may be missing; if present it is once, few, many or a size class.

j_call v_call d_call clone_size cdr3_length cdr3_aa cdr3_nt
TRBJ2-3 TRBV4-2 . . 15 CASSQDGESTDTQYF TGTGCCAGCAGCCAAGATGGCGAAAGCACAGATACGCAGTATTTT
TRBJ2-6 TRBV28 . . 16 CASTAQGGTLPNVLTF TGTGCCAGCACCGCTCAGGGGGGCACCTTGCCCAACGTCCTGACTTTC
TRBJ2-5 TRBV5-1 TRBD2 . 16 CASSLGLAGEGETQYF TGCGCCAGCAGCCTGGGACTAGCGGGAGAAGGAGAGACCCAGTACTTC
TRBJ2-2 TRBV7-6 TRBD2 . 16 CASNPFGLAGEGELFF TGTGCCAGCAACCCTTTTGGTCTAGCGGGAGAGGGGGAGCTGTTTTTT
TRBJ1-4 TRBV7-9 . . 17 CASSLRPLTLINEKLFF TGTGCCAGCAGCTTACGCCCTCTAACACTTATTAATGAAAAACTGTTTTTT
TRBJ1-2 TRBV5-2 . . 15 CASSQPGQADYGYTF TGCGCCAGCAGCCAGCCGGGACAGGCAGACTATGGCTACACCTTC
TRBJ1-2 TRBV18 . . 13 CASSPLELASYTF TGTGCCAGCTCACCACTGGAACTCGCTAGCTACACCTTC
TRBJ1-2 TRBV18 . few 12 CASSPEGNGYTF TGTGCCAGCTCACCGGAGGGAAATGGCTACACCTTC
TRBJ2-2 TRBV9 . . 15 CASSATAARAGELFF TGTGCCAGCAGCGCCACCGCAGCTAGGGCCGGGGAGCTGTTTTTT
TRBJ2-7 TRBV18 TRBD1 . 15 CASSPPGQGAIEQYF TGTGCCAGCTCACCACCGGGACAGGGGGCAATAGAGCAGTACTTC
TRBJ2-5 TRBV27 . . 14 CASRGRGAGETQYF TGTGCCAGCAGGGGCAGGGGAGCGGGGGAGACCCAGTACTTC
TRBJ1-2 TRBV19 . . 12 CASRKTGSGYTF TGTGCCAGTAGGAAGACAGGTTCTGGCTACACCTTC
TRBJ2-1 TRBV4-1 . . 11 CASSQGGTYFF TGCGCCAGCAGCCAAGGGGGGACCTACTTCTTC
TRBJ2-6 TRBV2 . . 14 CASSAGRGANVLTF TGTGCCAGCAGTGCCGGCCGGGGGGCCAACGTCCTGACTTTC
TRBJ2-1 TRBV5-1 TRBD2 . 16 CASSARGTSERYEQFF TGCGCCAGCAGCGCGAGAGGGACTAGCGAACGCTATGAGCAGTTCTTC
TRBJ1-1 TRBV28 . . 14 CASSSGRGNTEAFF TGTGCCAGCAGTTCTGGGAGGGGAAACACTGAAGCTTTCTTT
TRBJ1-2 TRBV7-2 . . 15 CASSLARFDVGGYTF TGTGCCAGCAGCTTAGCTCGGTTCGATGTGGGTGGCTACACCTTC
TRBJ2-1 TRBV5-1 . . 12 CASSLAFDEQFF TGCGCCAGCAGCTTGGCCTTCGATGAGCAGTTCTTC
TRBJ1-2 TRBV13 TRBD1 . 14 CASSPQGVAGGYTF TGTGCCAGCAGCCCACAGGGGGTCGCTGGTGGCTACACCTTC
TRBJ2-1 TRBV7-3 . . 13 CASSSDVQNEQFF TGTGCCAGCAGCTCCGACGTACAGAATGAGCAGTTCTTC
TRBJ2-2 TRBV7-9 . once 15 CASSLYPANTGELFF TGTGCCAGCAGCTTATATCCGGCGAACACCGGGGAGCTGTTTTTT
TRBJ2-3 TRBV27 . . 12 CASGRDTDTQYF TGTGCCAGCGGTAGGGACACAGATACGCAGTATTTT
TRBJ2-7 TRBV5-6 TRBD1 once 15 CASSSGQGFYHEQYF TGTGCCAGCAGCTCCGGACAGGGCTTTTACCACGAGCAGTACTTC
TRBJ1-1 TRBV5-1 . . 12 CASSLGSGEAFF TGCGCCAGCAGCTTGGGTTCCGGTGAAGCTTTCTTT
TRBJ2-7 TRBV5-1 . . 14 CASSFWPQLYEQYF TGCGCCAGCAGCTTCTGGCCCCAACTTTACGAGCAGTACTTC
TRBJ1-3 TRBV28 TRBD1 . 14 CASSLGQVGNTIYF TGTGCCAGCAGTTTAGGACAGGTTGGAAACACCATATATTTT
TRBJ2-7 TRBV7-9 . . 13 CASSQTSSYEQYF TGTGCCAGCAGCCAGACTAGCTCCTACGAGCAGTACTTC
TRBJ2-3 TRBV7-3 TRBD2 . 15 CASSFLAGGPDTQYF TGTGCCAGCAGCTTCTTAGCGGGAGGCCCAGATACGCAGTATTTT
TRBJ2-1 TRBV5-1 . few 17 CASSLVALGSAINEQFF TGCGCCAGCAGCTTGGTAGCGTTGGGGAGCGCGATCAATGAGCAGTTCTTC
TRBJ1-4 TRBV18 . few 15 CASSQEGGTNEKLFF TGTGCCAGCTCACAGGAGGGCGGGACTAATGAGAAACTGTTTTTT
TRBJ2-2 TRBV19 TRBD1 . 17 CASSIRQGQGNTGELFF TGTGCCAGTAGTATCCGGCAAGGACAGGGGAACACCGGGGAGCTGTTTTTT